Below, 22 T cell receptor beta chains from the same sample are listed, as sequenced in a study of T cells in localized non-small cell lung cancer. Here immunoSEQ multiplex PCR was the method, and the copy in TCRdb shows in-frame clones only, minus some. The sample contains tens of thousands of clones, 87% of which appear only once. The sequencing used peripheral blood, collected before any cancer treatment. The receptors derive from a woman aged 40 to 75 with stage I lung adenocarcinoma.

The CDR3 here is CASSYAGTEPYEQYF. For the CDR3, the DNA is TGTGCCAGTAGTTATGCCGGGACGGAGCCCTACGAGCAGTACTTC. V gene TRBV19 combines with J gene TRBJ2-7; D is perhaps TRBD1 or TRBD2 (5 bases each). The CDR3 spans 15 residues. CDR1 and CDR2 from the germline V gene are LNHDA and SQIVND (reference sequence). Trimming stripped 5 bases from V and 2 bases from J, with 16 bases between.

The chain carries TRBV2 and TRBJ2-2; D possibly matches TRBD1 or TRBD2 (5 bases each). Looked up from germline, CDR1 is SNHLY and CDR2 is FYNNEI. The CDR3 extends over 15 amino acids. The V gene lost 4 bases and the J gene lost 0 bases, with 9 bases spanning the gap. This CDR3 is CASSVGDTNTGELFF. The CDR3 bases are TGTGCCAGCAGTGTGGGGGATACGAACACCGGGGAGCTGTTTTTT.

The rearrangement uses TRBV6-4 and TRBJ1-6; the D gene is possibly TRBD1 (6 bases). V dropped 5 bases and J dropped 5 bases, with 13 bases sitting between them. This CDR3 is built from 15 residues. The germline V gene has CDR1 MRHNA and CDR2 SNTAGT. CDR3 coding DNA: TGTGCCAGCAGTCTACAGGGATCGGATAATTCACCCCTCCACTTT. Its translation: CASSLQGSDNSPLHF.

V gene TRBV6-1 combines with J gene TRBJ2-7, with D possibly being TRBD2 (6 bases). The ends were cut back, 7 bases at V and 9 bases at J, with 25 bases in the middle. The germline V gene encodes CDR1 MNHNS and CDR2 SASEGT. The CDR3 is 15 residues long. CDR3 amino acids: CASITTGDSPKGQYF. Written as DNA, the CDR3 is TGTGCCAGCATTACCACGGGGGACTCGCCAAAAGGGCAGTACTTC.

The chain couples TRBV18 to TRBJ1-4; no reliable D call. CDR1 and CDR2 from the germline V gene are KGHSH and LQKENI. V gave up 1 base and J gave up 8 bases, with 8 bases separating them. The CDR3 runs to 13 residues. The CDR3: CASSPLSSEKLFF. For the CDR3, the DNA is TGTGCCAGCTCACCACTCTCTTCCGAAAAACTGTTTTTT. Combining the CDR3 with reference TRBV18 and TRBJ1-4 gives the whole variable domain NAGVMQNPRHLVRRRGQEARLRCSPMKGHSHVYWYRQLPEEGLKFMVYLQKENIIDESGMPKERFSAEFPKEGPSILRIQQVVRGDSAAYFCASSPLSSEKLFFGSGTQLSVL.

V gene TRBV6-1 combines with J gene TRBJ2-2, with 9 bases fitting TRBD2. The V gene's germline CDR1 is MNHNS and CDR2 SASEGT. V shed 4 bases and J 5 bases; nucleotides not matched to a gene: 5. This CDR3 has 15 residues. CDR3 DNA sequence: TGTGCCAGCAGTGGGTTAGCGGGGGCAACCGGGGAGCTGTTTTTT. This codes for CASSGLAGATGELFF.

This chain links TRBV19 with TRBJ2-6, with TRBD1 matching over 8 bases. Losses at the gene ends were 4 bases for V and 0 bases for J; bases not matched to a gene: 8. Germline V CDR1 and CDR2: LNHDA, SQIVND (reference sequence). CDR3 length: 18 amino acids. The CDR3 DNA reads TGTGCCAGTAGTAAGGAGACAGGGGTGAGCTCTGGGGCCAACGTCCTGACTTTC. It codes for CASSKETGVSSGANVLTF.

The gene calls are TRBV10-1 and TRBJ2-6; D remains unclear. The CDR3 has 15 residues. Per the germline V gene, CDR1 is WNHNN and CDR2 is SYGVQD (reference sequence). Trimming left V 0 bases short and J 0 bases short, with 3 bases between. DNA for the CDR3: TGCGCCAGCAGTGAGTCTGTCTCTGGGGCCAACGTCCTGACTTTC. It yields the protein CASSESVSGANVLTF.

The chain is built from TRBV7-9 and TRBJ1-5, with TRBD1 identical over 8 bases. CDR1 is SEHNR, CDR2 FQNEAQ, per germline (reference sequence). The J segment lost 4 bases and the V segment lost 5 bases, leaving 4 bases of the junction unmatched. This CDR3 region has 14 residues. CDR3 DNA sequence: TGTGCCAGCAGCCGGACAGGGTTAAATCAGCCCCAGCATTTT. This encodes CASSRTGLNQPQHF.

This sequence joins TRBV14 and TRBJ2-1; possibly TRBD1 for D (5 bases). CDR3 length equals 16 residues. From germline, CDR1 is SGHDN and CDR2 FVKESK. V gave up 0 bases and J gave up 2 bases, with 11 bases separating them. CDR3 loop: CASSQDLGRPYNEQFF. For the CDR3, the DNA is TGTGCCAGCAGCCAAGATTTGGGGCGGCCCTACAATGAGCAGTTCTTC. Combining the CDR3 with reference TRBV14 and TRBJ2-1 gives the whole variable domain EAGVTQFPSHSVIEKGQTVTLRCDPISGHDNLYWYRRVMGKEIKFLLHFVKESKQDESGMPNNRFLAERTGGTYSTLKVQPAELEDSGVYFCASSQDLGRPYNEQFFGPGTRLTVL.

The V gene is TRBV4-3, the J gene TRBJ2-1; 7 bases are a match to TRBD2. Germline lookup yields CDR1 LGHNA and CDR2 YSLEER. The V segment lost 4 bases and the J segment 6 bases; nucleotides outside the gene matches: 9. This CDR3 is built from 15 residues. This chain's CDR3 is CASSPSWTRSNEQFF. For the CDR3, the DNA is TGCGCCAGCAGCCCATCTTGGACTAGAAGCAATGAGCAGTTCTTC.

The chain recombines TRBV5-1 with TRBJ2-7; D gene uncertain. CDR3 size: 13 residues. Deletions cut 0 bases from V and 4 bases from J, with 8 bases between. Germline V gene lookup returns CDR1 SGHRS and CDR2 YFSETQ. The CDR3 DNA reads TGCGCCAGCAGCTTGGACACTATTTACGAGCAGTACTTC. Protein: CASSLDTIYEQYF.

The chain uses TRBV28 and TRBJ2-1, with D possibly matching TRBD2 (7 bases). Germline V gene sequence: CDR1 MDHEN, CDR2 SYDVKM. Trimming left V 2 bases short and J 2 bases short, with 16 bases between. The CDR3 has 17 amino acids. DNA of the CDR3: TGTGCCAGCAGTTTAAGTTCCTGGGGGGGCCCCTACAATGAGCAGTTCTTC. It is translated as CASSLSSWGGPYNEQFF.

The table lists this clone with a count of one. This chain uses TRBV28 with TRBJ2-7; D unclear. The V end lost 1 base, the J end lost 7 bases, and 11 bases lay between the germline ends. The CDR3 extends over 13 amino acids. Germline V CDR1 and CDR2: MDHEN, SYDVKM. The CDR3 DNA is TGTGCCAGCAGTTTATTGGGGATAGGAGAGCAGTACTTC. As protein: CASSLLGIGEQYF.

The V call is TRBV5-1, the J call TRBJ2-3; D uncertain. This CDR3 comprises 16 residues. The ends were cut back, 0 bases at V and 0 bases at J, with 11 bases in the middle. Germline V gene sequence: CDR1 SGHRS, CDR2 YFSETQ. CDR3 DNA sequence: TGCGCCAGCAGCTTGGAACCCGCATCTAGCACAGATACGCAGTATTTT. Translating gives CASSLEPASSTDTQYF. Based on the CDR3 plus reference TRBV5-1 and TRBJ2-3, the full variable domain is KAGVTQTPRYLIKTRGQQVTLSCSPISGHRSVSWYQQTPGQGLQFLFEYFSETQRNKGNFPGRFSGRQFSNSRSEMNVSTLELGDSALYLCASSLEPASSTDTQYFGPGTRLTVL.

The table lists this clone with a count of one. The gene calls are TRBV5-1 and TRBJ2-3, with TRBD2 matching over 7 bases. Germline CDR1 reads SGHRS; CDR2 reads YFSETQ. V lost 5 bases to trimming and J lost 1 base; unmatched junction nucleotides: 4. This CDR3 contains 14 residues. DNA for the CDR3: TGCGCCAGCAGTTTACGGGGGGGCACAGATACGCAGTATTTT. As protein: CASSLRGGTDTQYF.

J is TRBJ1-2 and V is TRBV7-9; TRBD1 aligns across 7 bases. CDR3 size: 13 residues. V lost 8 bases, J lost 7 bases, and 10 bases stayed unmatched. CDR1 is SEHNR and CDR2 is FQNEAQ in the germline V gene (reference sequence). CDR3 protein: CASGAARQGGYTF. In nucleotides, the CDR3 is TGTGCCAGCGGGGCCGCCAGACAGGGTGGCTACACCTTC.

The rearrangement uses TRBV14 and TRBJ1-1, with no clear D. V lost 1 base to trimming and J lost 7 bases, with 10 bases between them. The CDR3 loop spans 13 amino acids. CDR1 is SGHDN, CDR2 FVKESK, per germline. CDR3 loop: CASSQGTRVEAFF. For the CDR3, the DNA is TGTGCCAGCAGCCAAGGGACGAGAGTTGAAGCTTTCTTT. The full variable domain, in which reference TRBV14 and TRBJ1-1 provide the parts outside the CDR3, is EAGVTQFPSHSVIEKGQTVTLRCDPISGHDNLYWYRRVMGKEIKFLLHFVKESKQDESGMPNNRFLAERTGGTYSTLKVQPAELEDSGVYFCASSQGTRVEAFFGQGTRLTVV.

The chain carries TRBV7-9 and TRBJ2-3; TRBD1 or TRBD2 may be the D gene (5 bases each). Looked up from germline, CDR1 is SEHNR and CDR2 is FQNEAQ (reference sequence). This CDR3 region has 15 residues. V lost 0 bases, J lost 9 bases, and 16 bases lay in between. The CDR3 reads CASSLALAGDRTQYF. The DNA for the CDR3 is TGTGCCAGCAGCTTAGCGCTGGCCGGGGACCGAACGCAGTATTTT.

This clone was counted only a few times. The chain is built from TRBV7-9 and TRBJ1-6; 10 bases match TRBD1. In germline, CDR1 is SEHNR, CDR2 FQNEAQ (reference sequence). The CDR3 spans 15 residues. After removal of 5 bases from V and 5 bases from J, the junction contained 3 bases not matched to a gene. The CDR3 DNA sequence: TGTGCCAGCAGCCTAGGACAGGGGGATAATTCACCCCTCCACTTT. It specifies CASSLGQGDNSPLHF. Full variable domain (missing parts from reference TRBV7-9 and TRBJ1-6): DTGVSQNPRHKITKRGQNVTFRCDPISEHNRLYWYRQTLGQGPEFLTYFQNEAQLEKSRLLSDRFSAERPKGSFSTLEIQRTEQGDSAMYLCASSLGQGDNSPLHFGNGTRLTVT.

The chain has TRBV10-1 and TRBJ2-1; D is undetermined. With 3 bases removed from V and 8 bases from J, the gap between germline ends came to 14 bases. CDR3 size: 14 residues. Germline V lookup: CDR1 WNHNN, CDR2 SYGVQD (reference sequence). Written as DNA, the CDR3 is TGCGCCAGCAGTGATAACTTGGCCGCCCATGAGCAGTTCTTC. Translating gives CASSDNLAAHEQFF.

The chain combines TRBV6-6 with TRBJ1-2; 11 bases agree with TRBD1. Per the germline V gene, CDR1 is MNHNY and CDR2 is SVGAGI (reference sequence). The CDR3 extends over 14 amino acids. J gave up 3 bases and V 6 bases, and 3 bases lay outside the gene matches. This CDR3 is CASRGTGGYYGYTF. CDR3 coding DNA: TGTGCCAGCAGAGGGACAGGGGGTTACTATGGCTACACCTTC.